These T cell receptor beta chains were read from a single sample in a study of cytomegalovirus exposure and HLA in healthy donors. Profiled with immunoSEQ multiplex PCR; TCRdb holds only in-frame clones, not every one. The top ten clones hold around 2.8% of a sample with fewer than 250,000 clones, approximately 80% of them seen once. Sequenced sample: PBMCs. Every receptor here comes from a man aged 25 to 45 in good health and CMV-seronegative. Both conserved end residues are part of each CDR3.

TRBJ1-1,TRBV28,CASRPRQTRNTEAFF
TRBJ1-2,TRBV5-5,CASSLGYILGEPNYGYTF
TRBJ1-4,TRBV2,CASSPSPGQADEKLFF
TRBJ2-4,TRBV6-1,CASRTDRLAKNIQYF
TRBJ1-2,TRBV28,CASTGTGLGGYTF
TRBJ1-2,TRBV2,CASSDGGGTF
TRBJ1-5,TRBV6-5,CASSSSFGQPQHF
TRBJ2-1,TRBV5-4,CASSLEGGSSYNEQFF
TRBJ1-6,TRBV13,CASSSGTGRGNSPLHF
TRBJ1-2,TRBV19,CASSRGGGALNGYTF
TRBJ1-1,TRBV5-1,CASSHGDGFSEAFF
TRBJ2-4,TRBV5-6,CASSGRTLAKNIQYF
TRBJ2-7,TRBV2,CASAEERLGEQYF
TRBJ1-2,TRBV5-4,CASSPNTGDYGYTF
TRBJ2-4,TRBV27,CASSGGGAKNIQYF
TRBJ2-5,TRBV2,CASTADRQTQYF
TRBJ1-1,TRBV29-1,CSADRGGRTEAFF
TRBJ2-3,TRBV7-2,CASSLVAGITDTQYF
TRBJ2-5,TRBV5-4,CASSRSTGGEETQYF
TRBJ2-3,TRBV5-1,CASSLAASGGTDTQYF
TRBJ2-7,TRBV27,CASSLRRDRRFYEQYF
TRBJ2-5,TRBV29-1,CSVEGASGETQYF
.,TRBV27,CASSLGGGFYEQYF
TRBJ1-5,TRBV18,CASSSLDSPNQPQHF
TRBJ2-7,TRBV19,CASHDRGSYEQYF
TRBJ1-6,TRBV2,CVTGGSSYNSPLHF
TRBJ2-3,TRBV6-6,CASRETGTDTQYF